One and the same sample provided the 15 T cell receptor beta chains below, sequenced in a study of blood T cell repertoires in COVID-19. Profiling relied on immunoSEQ multiplex PCR, and the TCRdb table lists in-frame clones only, not all of them. The profile shows approximately 300,000 clones, roughly 80% of them singletons. Sequencing input: peripheral blood. These TCRs come from a woman between 45 and 60 years old with active or convalescent COVID-19.

This chain links TRBV7-2 with TRBJ2-2; 7 nucleotides align to TRBD2. V gave up 1 base and J gave up 4 bases; unmatched junction bases: 3. This CDR3 has 15 residues. Germline assignment: CDR1 SGHTA and CDR2 FQGNSA. The CDR3 reads CASSLDGRPTGELFF. As DNA, the CDR3 is TGTGCCAGCAGCTTAGACGGGAGGCCCACCGGGGAGCTGTTTTTT.

The chain joins TRBV4-2 to TRBJ1-4, with 9 bases lining up with TRBD1. The junction had 10 bases not matched to a gene; V was cut back by 3 bases and J by 8 bases. The CDR3 is made up of 16 amino acids. The germline V gene has CDR1 LGHNA and CDR2 YNFKEQ. This CDR3 is CASSHGAGQGGEKLFF. The CDR3 DNA follows: TGTGCCAGCAGCCATGGGGCGGGACAGGGAGGCGAAAAACTGTTTTTT.

V and J are TRBV2 and TRBJ2-3; no reliable D call. Germline loops: CDR1 SNHLY, CDR2 FYNNEI. This CDR3 has 14 amino acids. Trimming pared 3 bases from V and 0 bases from J, leaving 7 bases between. The CDR3 DNA reads as TGTGCCAGCAGTGAGGCGGCGAGCACAGATACGCAGTATTTT. Protein sequence: CASSEAASTDTQYF.

The rearrangement uses TRBV5-1 and TRBJ1-1, with 7 bases that match TRBD1. The CDR3 spans 15 residues. Unmatched junction bases numbered 7, after V lost 4 bases and J lost 1 base. The germline gives CDR1 SGHRS, CDR2 YFSETQ. The DNA for the CDR3 is TGCGCCAGCAGCCCCCACAGGGGACCGAACACTGAAGCTTTCTTT. Its protein is CASSPHRGPNTEAFF.

The CDR3 nucleotides are TGTGCCAGCAGCGATAGTAGCACAGATACGCAGTATTTT. The encoded protein is CASSDSSTDTQYF. V is TRBV5-5 and J is TRBJ2-3; D unresolved. The CDR3 is 13 residues long. V shed 4 bases and J shed 0 bases, with 6 bases lying between them. Germline loops: CDR1 SGHKS, CDR2 YYEKEE (reference sequence).

The chain's CDR3 is CASRKASGDTQYF. The CDR3 DNA follows: TGTGCCAGCAGGAAGGCTAGTGGAGATACGCAGTATTTT. The rearrangement links TRBV7-3 to TRBJ2-3; D not resolved. V gave up 6 bases and J gave up 5 bases, with 12 bases separating them. There are 13 residues in the CDR3. Germline V gene lookup returns CDR1 SGHTA and CDR2 FQGTGA.

In its sample, this clone was seen once. The chain has TRBV5-4 and TRBJ1-2; TRBD1 matches at 10 bases. This CDR3 contains 17 residues. CDR1 and CDR2 (germline): SGHNT, YYREEE (reference sequence). V lost 1 base to trimming and J lost 1 base; unmatched junction nucleotides: 7. This CDR3 is CASSLPPWTGGNYGYTF. The CDR3 DNA reads as TGTGCCAGCAGCTTGCCGCCCTGGACAGGGGGTAACTATGGCTACACCTTC.

The CDR3 reads CASSRLAGEQYF. CDR3 sequence (DNA): TGTGCCAGCAGTAGGCTAGCGGGCGAGCAGTACTTC. The chain has TRBV28 and TRBJ2-7, with TRBD2 matching over 8 bases. The CDR3 length is 12 residues. The J segment lost 6 bases and the V segment lost 5 bases, leaving 3 bases of the junction unmatched. Germline loops: CDR1 MDHEN, CDR2 SYDVKM.

V and J are TRBV19 and TRBJ2-7; 8 bases fit TRBD1. J was trimmed by 0 bases and V by 10 bases; bases with no gene match: 11. CDR1 and CDR2 (germline): LNHDA, SQIVND (reference sequence). The CDR3 has 15 amino acids. CDR3 nucleotide sequence: TGTGCCACCAGAGCAGGGACAGGACTCTCCTACGAGCAGTACTTC. This translates into CATRAGTGLSYEQYF.

The V and J genes are TRBV28 and TRBJ2-7; 8 nucleotides agree with TRBD1. After removal of 5 bases from V and 4 bases from J, the junction contained 4 bases not matched to a gene. Germline-derived CDR1 and CDR2 are MDHEN and SYDVKM. This CDR3 is 13 amino acids long. The CDR3 DNA reads as TGTGCCAGCAGTCCAGGGGGCGTATACGAGCAGTACTTC. This sequence encodes CASSPGGVYEQYF.

The table lists this clone with a few counts. The chain recombines TRBV5-4 with TRBJ2-2; 10 positions match TRBD1. CDR1 and CDR2 (germline): SGHNT, YYREEE (reference sequence). After removal of 3 bases from V and 2 bases from J, the junction contained 4 bases not matched to a gene. The CDR3 is made up of 16 amino acids. This CDR3 reads CASSSGQGGNTGELFF. CDR3 sequence (DNA): TGTGCCAGCAGCTCCGGACAGGGGGGAAACACCGGGGAGCTGTTTTTT.

This chain joins TRBV19 and TRBJ2-7, with TRBD1 matching over 7 bases. Germline-derived CDR1 and CDR2 are LNHDA and SQIVND (reference sequence). The CDR3 has 13 amino acids. Trimming cost V 5 bases and J 2 bases; bases outside gene matches: 3. The chain's CDR3 is CASSSGTAYEQYF. The CDR3 bases are TGTGCCAGTAGTTCCGGGACAGCCTACGAGCAGTACTTC.

The chain recombines TRBV5-1 with TRBJ2-3; 7 bases match TRBD2. The CDR3 consists of 14 residues. Trimming cost V 1 base and J 5 bases; bases outside gene matches: 4. CDR1 and CDR2 (germline): SGHRS, YFSETQ. CDR3 DNA: TGCGCCAGCAGCTTGCGGCGGGAGAAAGATACGCAGTATTTT. Translated, it gives CASSLRREKDTQYF.

The chain links TRBV25-1 to TRBJ2-7, with D possibly being TRBD2 (6 bases). The germline V gene encodes CDR1 MGHDK and CDR2 SYGVNS. This CDR3 spans 17 amino acids. The ends were cut back, 4 bases at V and 1 base at J, with 20 bases in the middle. CDR3 in amino acids: CASSANRDAGTSYEQYF. The CDR3 coding sequence is TGTGCCAGCAGTGCCAACCGGGACGCGGGGACGTCCTACGAGCAGTACTTC.

This clone was observed at least ten times. The J gene is TRBJ2-2, the V gene TRBV4-1; D unresolved. The CDR3 covers 18 residues. Germline values: CDR1 MGHRA, CDR2 YSYEKL. Trimming took 2 bases from V and 4 from J, leaving 20 bases between them. CDR3 sequence reads: CASSQRSNPALSTGELFF. In DNA form, the CDR3 reads TGCGCCAGCAGCCAACGGTCTAATCCTGCATTAAGCACCGGGGAGCTGTTTTTT.